This T cell receptor beta chain was profiled in a study of shared clonotypes between healthy human individuals. On the study more broadly: Donors were a couple of women and a few men aged 18 to 49.

V shed 2 bases and J 1 base; nucleotides not matched to a gene: 5. The V gene's germline CDR1 is SGHRS and CDR2 YFSETQ. The CDR3 sequence is 16 residues long. Study-wide results and limits: Memory subsets generally showed smaller estimated richness than naive subsets did. All-four-donor shared clonotypes had higher generation probabilities than non-shared clonotypes did.

Worth noting for this clone: What it recognizes is unknown.

When replicate PCRs were run on sorted subsets, they used 200 to 250 ng DNA, some 30,000 T cell genomes. Here immunoSEQ multiplex PCR was the method, and the copy in TCRdb shows in-frame clones only, minus some. The table lists 640,000 or so clones, around 72% of them singletons. V and J are TRBV5-1 and TRBJ2-3; TRBD1 matches at 9 bases. Sample: memory CD4+ T cells sorted from blood. This sample's subset: CD45RA-negative fraction. The source of this sequence is a woman between 25 and 40 years old in good health. CDR3 sequence reads: CASSLGDRVGTDTQYF. In nucleotides, the CDR3 is TGCGCCAGCAGCTTAGGGGACAGGGTCGGCACAGATACGCAGTATTTT.